This TCR beta chain was identified in a study of read filtering for tumor transcriptome and immune sequencing (dated by TCRdb to 2019 to 2021). For context, the study as a whole: Of the patients in the cohort, 17 were male and over twelve were female, and their mean age was around 66 years, with a range of about 45 to 85. Under revised international staging, roughly eight patients fell into R-ISS I, 16 into R-ISS II and about seven into R-ISS III. After DNase treatment, whole-transcriptome libraries were prepared with the TruSeq RNA Access Library Prep Kit. Per sample, about 4 to 11 million TCR-region mapped reads were obtained with IR-seq, compared with only about 80 to 1,400 with RNA-seq. The study compared TCR repertoires from targeted immune repertoire sequencing and bulk whole-transcriptome sequencing run on the same bone marrow samples. One of the main goals was to work out a read-filtering strategy for immune repertoire data, in particular whether clonotypes backed by only a single read should be removed.

TCR libraries were built from 400 ng RNA with the Immunoverse kit, using molecular barcoded adaptors covering alpha/delta and beta/gamma chains. TCR library preparation used the same RNA that went into transcriptome sequencing. TCR libraries were sequenced on an Illumina HiSeq 4000 with 2 x 150 cycles. In the original analysis: TCR reads were aligned to human V, D, J and C references and assembled into CDR3 clonotypes with MiXCR, including quality filtering and error correction. Clonotype counts and gene usage diversity were analyzed with the tcR package in R. Raw mapping reads were checked after the RNA-seq reads had been mapped by STAR aligner version 2.5.3a onto the human GRCh37 genome. To test how sequencing depth affects detected clonotypes, IR-seq fastq files were randomly downsampled with Seqtk 1.3. The public reads were run again by TCRdb, first through fastp at Q25 and then through MiXCR, and only productive beta chains were kept. A single entry per CDR3 protein holds the most common genes and DNA from its merged rows. These V and J calls derive from TCRdb rather than the authors' analysis. This sample is represented by roughly 130,000 distinct CDR3 sequences; roughly 13% of them were singletons. Approximately 10% of the sample comes from the top ten.

Every patient had bone marrow sampled at the time of active disease. Isolation of bone marrow mononuclear cells was performed by Ficoll-Hypaque density gradient centrifugation. To remove myeloma plasma cells, the cells were labeled with CD138 magnetic microbeads on a MACS separator, and CD138-negative cells were then collected by negative selection. Purity of the isolated cells was checked by flow cytometry on an Attune NxT using CD138 antibodies. Total RNA was extracted with TRIzol reagent and quantified with a NanoDrop spectrophotometer. Paired RNA-seq and IR-seq were performed on the CD138-negative bone marrow sample of each patient. The full study reports these points: The sorted CD138-negative fraction was a mixed bone marrow immune population, not purified T cells. Removing single-read clonotypes increased the correlation between IR-seq and RNA-seq shared clonotype proportions. Single-read clonotypes made up 80% to 85% of clonotypes but roughly 3.2% of total reads in IR-seq, and just under 75% of clonotypes and approximately 45% of reads in RNA-seq. Compared with RNA-seq, IR-seq captured clonotypes at much greater depth and more reliably, and a smaller IR-seq throughput was enough to identify most of the shared clonotypes.

This clonotype was recorded many times. The antigen this receptor binds is unknown. Nothing much larger sits one base from this clone, and base qualities are not available. Via the germline V gene (reference sequence), CDR1 is SGHAT and CDR2 FQDESV. Spanning cysteine to phenylalanine, the CDR3 consists of 14 amino acids. Only the CDR3 part of the read is kept: 42 bases, read in frame from the first base. V gives up 2 bases and J gives up 4 bases, and the segment between their germline ends measures 8 bases. The sequence was collected from a donor at least 40 years old with multiple myeloma. The chain is made from TRBV11-1 and TRBJ2-2, with a weak D call of TRBD2 (5 bases match). What was sequenced was a population of CD138-negative cells sorted from bone marrow. The cell subset or site label for this specimen denotes: bone marrow mononuclear cells depleted of CD138+ plasma/myeloma cells by negative magnetic selection. The CDR3 here reads CASSLTRITGELFF. The sequence in DNA is TGTGCCAGCAGCTTAACTAGAATCACCGGGGAGCTGTTTTTT.